Each of the 14 T cell receptor beta chains below was sequenced from the same sample in a study of identifying expanded T cells in peripheral blood. Data came from immunoSEQ multiplex PCR; TCRdb stores just in-frame clones and leaves some out. The table includes around 85,000 clones, approximately 89% detected once. The sample was blood. The origin of the receptors is a person aged 18-70 years in good health.

The rearrangement links TRBV30 to TRBJ2-7; perhaps TRBD1 as D (6 bases). The CDR3 spans 14 residues. Germline CDR1 reads GTSNPN; CDR2 reads SVGIG (reference sequence). The V and J ends lost 4 bases and 2 bases respectively, with 15 bases between them. CDR3 nucleotides: TGTGCCTGGACGGCGACAGGATTTGCCTACGAGCAGTACTTC. This encodes CAWTATGFAYEQYF.

This clone turned up a few times. V usage is TRBV28 and J usage is TRBJ2-1, with 7 positions matching TRBD2. CDR1 and CDR2 (germline): MDHEN, SYDVKM. Trimming cost V 8 bases and J 0 bases; bases outside gene matches: 4. The CDR3 consists of 14 residues. CDR3 nucleotides: TGTGCCAGCTGGGGCGGGAGCTCCTACAATGAGCAGTTCTTC. Translation gives CASWGGSSYNEQFF. The whole variable domain, remainder taken from reference TRBV28 and TRBJ2-1, is DVKVTQSSRYLVKRTGEKVFLECVQDMDHENMFWYRQDPGLGLRLIYFSYDVKMKEKGDIPEGYSVSREKKERFSLILESASTNQTSMYLCASWGGSSYNEQFFGPGTRLTVL.

The V and J genes are TRBV5-1 and TRBJ2-2; 7 bases agree with TRBD2. This CDR3 comprises 15 residues. V lost 4 bases and J lost 6; bases outside the gene matches: 9. In germline, CDR1 is SGHRS, CDR2 YFSETQ. CDR3 residues: CASSRAGVPAGELFF. For the CDR3, the DNA is TGCGCCAGCAGCAGGGCGGGGGTACCAGCCGGGGAGCTGTTTTTT.

V gene TRBV5-1 combines with J gene TRBJ1-2; D might be TRBD1 (5 bases). The germline V gene has CDR1 SGHRS and CDR2 YFSETQ. The CDR3 runs 14 residues. V was trimmed by 4 bases and J by 2 bases, leaving 12 bases between them. The CDR3 region is CASSPGTENYGYTF. The DNA for the CDR3 is TGCGCCAGCAGCCCGGGGACGGAGAACTATGGCTACACCTTC.

J is TRBJ2-2 and V is TRBV19; D call uncertain. Germline assignment: CDR1 LNHDA and CDR2 SQIVND (reference sequence). The CDR3 is 14 residues long. V was pared by 0 bases and J by 7 bases, with 9 bases between. The CDR3: CASSIDSLDGELFF. Here the CDR3 DNA reads TGTGCCAGTAGTATAGACTCATTAGACGGGGAGCTGTTTTTT. Together with reference TRBV19 and TRBJ2-2, the CDR3 gives the full variable domain: DGGITQSPKYLFRKEGQNVTLSCEQNLNHDAMYWYRQDPGQGLRLIYYSQIVNDFQKGDIAEGYSVSREKKESFPLTVTSAQKNPTAFYLCASSIDSLDGELFFGEGSRLTVL.

The V and J genes are TRBV7-2 and TRBJ2-7, with D perhaps TRBD1 (6 bases). V was trimmed by 5 bases and J by 4 bases, leaving 12 bases between them. CDR3 length equals 13 residues. Looked up from germline, CDR1 is SGHTA and CDR2 is FQGNSA. The CDR3 region is CASSTGTPYEQYF. In DNA, the CDR3 is TGTGCCAGCAGCACCGGGACACCGTACGAGCAGTACTTC. Full variable domain (missing parts from reference TRBV7-2 and TRBJ2-7): GAGVSQSPSNKVTEKGKDVELRCDPISGHTALYWYRQSLGQGLEFLIYFQGNSAPDKSGLPSDRFSAERTGGSVSTLTIQRTQQEDSAVYLCASSTGTPYEQYFGPGTRLTVT.

CDR3 coding DNA: TGTGCCATCAGTGCGGGACTAGCGGGGGTCTCCTACGAGCAGTACTTC. Its protein is CAISAGLAGVSYEQYF. This chain connects TRBV10-3 to TRBJ2-7; 14 nucleotides agree with TRBD2. J gave up 0 bases and V 4 bases, and 2 bases lay outside the gene matches. The germline V gene encodes CDR1 ENHRY and CDR2 SYGVKD. CDR3 length equals 16 residues.

V usage is TRBV7-8 and J usage is TRBJ2-3; 10 bases map to TRBD1. The CDR3 spans 15 residues. The V segment lost 8 bases and the J segment 5 bases; nucleotides outside the gene matches: 10. Germline loops: CDR1 SGHVS, CDR2 FQNEAQ. The CDR3 protein is CASAPGTGDVDTQYF. CDR3 coding DNA: TGTGCCAGCGCCCCCGGGACAGGGGATGTAGATACGCAGTATTTT.

This clone was picked up one time. The V and J genes are TRBV4-2 and TRBJ2-1; D is possibly TRBD2 (5 bases). Germline V gene lookup returns CDR1 LGHNA and CDR2 YNFKEQ. This CDR3 region has 15 residues. Trimming removed 0 bases from V and 3 bases from J, with 9 bases in between. CDR3 bases: TGTGCCAGCAGCCAAGAACGGGGAGTCTACAATGAGCAGTTCTTC. Its protein product is CASSQERGVYNEQFF.

The rearrangement links TRBV10-3 to TRBJ2-3, with 15 bases matching TRBD2. Per germline, CDR1 ENHRY and CDR2 SYGVKD. J was trimmed by 1 base and V by 4 bases; bases with no gene match: 3. The CDR3 is 17 amino acids. The CDR3 DNA is TGTGCCATCAGTGGGGGACTAGCGGGGGGCCGCACAGATACGCAGTATTTT. It codes for CAISGGLAGGRTDTQYF.

The table lists this clone with a few counts. The CDR3 region has the DNA TGCGCCAGCAGCCCCAACAGGGTCGAGCAGTACTTC. Its translation is CASSPNRVEQYF. The chain combines TRBV5-1 with TRBJ2-7, with a possible D match to TRBD1 (6 bases). V was clipped by 4 bases and J by 6 bases, with 11 bases between them. The CDR3 loop spans 12 amino acids. CDR1 is SGHRS, CDR2 YFSETQ, per germline. The full variable domain, its missing parts supplied by reference TRBV5-1 and TRBJ2-7, is KAGVTQTPRYLIKTRGQQVTLSCSPISGHRSVSWYQQTPGQGLQFLFEYFSETQRNKGNFPGRFSGRQFSNSRSEMNVSTLELGDSALYLCASSPNRVEQYFGPGTRLTVT.

The rearrangement joins TRBV30 to TRBJ2-2; 8 bases match TRBD2. CDR3 length: 15 residues. Germline V lookup: CDR1 GTSNPN, CDR2 SVGIG (reference sequence). After removal of 0 bases from V and 6 bases from J, the junction contained 6 bases not matched to a gene. CDR3: CAWSVGLAPAGELFF. The CDR3 DNA reads as TGTGCCTGGAGTGTTGGACTAGCCCCCGCCGGGGAGCTGTTTTTT.

This clone was counted once. The CDR3 protein is CASSEYGQLYGYTF. In nucleotides, the CDR3 is TGTGCCAGCAGTGAATATGGACAGCTCTATGGCTACACCTTC. The chain has TRBV25-1 and TRBJ1-2; possibly TRBD1 for D (6 bases). Germline-derived CDR1 and CDR2 are MGHDK and SYGVNS. This CDR3 is 14 amino acids long. V was pared by 0 bases and J by 4 bases, with 9 bases between.

The chain uses TRBV6-5 and TRBJ2-1, with D possibly matching TRBD2 (5 bases). Trimming removed 0 bases at V and 8 bases at J, with 8 bases between. The germline CDR1 and CDR2 sequences are MNHEY and SVGAGI. CDR3 length: 13 residues. The CDR3 nucleotides read TGTGCCAGCAGTTACTCCGACGGGGATGAGCAGTTCTTC. It translates to CASSYSDGDEQFF.